A selection of T cell receptor beta chains follows, all from one sample in a study of CD8+CD57+ T cells in acquired aplastic anemia. TCRdb re-analysed the reads in MiXCR, keeping a single row per CDR3 protein. This table has a few hundred thousand distinct CDR3 sequences, about a third appearing once. The sequenced material came from sorted CD4+, CD8+, or CD8+CD57+ T cells (not recorded which) from PBMCs. All receptors come from a human donor in good health, serving as a control. Both conserved end residues are part of each CDR3. D genes are given only for firm matches. A row's size may be missing; if present it is once, few, many or a size class.

d_gene	abundance	j_gene	v_gene	CDR3nt	CDR3aa
TRBD2	few	TRBJ2-7	TRBV10-3	TGTGCCAGCAGCCTGGGACTAGCGGGGGGTGATATCGAGCAGTACTTC	CASSLGLAGGDIEQYF
NA	NA	TRBJ1-1	TRBV29-1	TGCAGCGTCGCCTCTTTCGGGGGGCAAACTGAAGCTTTCTTT	CSVASFGGQTEAFF
NA	many	TRBJ2-7	TRBV7-2	TGTGCCAGCAGCCAGGGCAGGGGACTGGTCTACGAGCAGTACTTC	CASSQGRGLVYEQYF
NA	many	TRBJ1-2	TRBV20-1	TGCAGTGCTAGAGATATGGGGACCTCCTATGGCTACACCTTC	CSARDMGTSYGYTF
TRBD2	NA	TRBJ2-1	TRBV20-1	TGCAGTGCTAGGTCGGGTTGGCTAGCGGCGGATGAGCAGTTCTTC	CSARSGWLAADEQFF
NA	NA	TRBJ2-7	TRBV15	TGTGCCACCAGCGACGAATACGAGCAGTACTTC	CATSDEYEQYF
TRBD1	many	TRBJ1-6	TRBV10-3	TGTGCCATCACTACGGACAGGGGGCGATTTTCACCCCTCCACTTT	CAITTDRGRFSPLHF
TRBD1	NA	TRBJ1-2	TRBV4-1	TGCGCCAGCAGCCGCTACCGGGACAGAACTAACTATGGCTACACCTTC	CASSRYRDRTNYGYTF
NA	many	TRBJ2-3	TRBV7-2	TGTGCCAGCAGCTTAGCGTTCCAAACTCAATTGGATACGCAGTATTTT	CASSLAFQTQLDTQYF
NA	NA	TRBJ2-1	TRBV7-6	TGTGCCAGCAGCCTGTCGCCCGTAAATGAGCAGTTCTTC	CASSLSPVNEQFF
TRBD1	many	TRBJ1-1	TRBV20-1	TGCAGTGCCAACAGGGGATGGGTCACTGAAGCTTTCTTT	CSANRGWVTEAFF
TRBD1	many	TRBJ1-2	TRBV4-1	TGCGCCAGCAGCCAAAGGGGGCCGACTAACTATGGCTACACCTTC	CASSQRGPTNYGYTF
TRBD1	many	TRBJ1-2	TRBV7-3	TGTGCCAGCAGCCCCGAACCATCGACAGGGGAACATGGCTACACCTTC	CASSPEPSTGEHGYTF
TRBD2	few	TRBJ2-3	TRBV4-2	TGTGCCAGCAGCCAAGATTCCGGGACTAGCGGGGGGGCGTGGGTGCAGTATTTT	CASSQDSGTSGGAWVQYF
NA	many	TRBJ1-1	TRBV7-2	TGTGCCAGCAGCTTGGGGGTGGTCACTGAAGCTTTCTTT	CASSLGVVTEAFF
NA	NA	TRBJ1-2	TRBV19	TGTGCCAGTAGTATACAGGGTTTCTATGGCTACACCTTC	CASSIQGFYGYTF
NA	many	TRBJ2-6	TRBV2	TGTGCCAGCAGTGACAGGTCTGGGGCCAACGTCCTGACTTTC	CASSDRSGANVLTF
NA	NA	TRBJ2-5	TRBV7-4	TGTGCCAGCAGCTTAGAGAAACAGTACTTC	CASSLEKQYF
NA	NA	TRBJ2-7	TRBV10-3	TGTGCCATCGGACAGCAATATGGGCAGTACTTC	CAIGQQYGQYF